The entry below describes one T cell receptor (beta chain). Antigen: not known. One end of the junction fails to match germline, which may point to a read error. This entry comes from a study of cytomegalovirus exposure and HLA in healthy donors. Study findings and constraints: Confirmation was obtained in vitro that three CMV-associated chains are specific for CMV antigens. A list of more than 150 TCR beta chains associated with cytomegalovirus was given.

CDR1 and CDR2 (germline): LGHNA, YSLEER. The CDR3 is 15 amino acids. PCR primers comprised 60 Vbeta and 13 Jbeta primers. Some clones are missing from TCRdb's copy, which holds only in-frame ones; the method was immunoSEQ multiplex PCR. Seen here are some 120,000 clones, roughly 80% observed once, and the top ten hold over 2%. The sequencing sample was made of PBMCs. The J gene is TRBJ1-2, the V gene TRBV4-3, with 7 bases matching TRBD1. The sequence derives from a young man in good health and CMV-seronegative. This CDR3 reads CASKTFAGTEYGYPF. As DNA, the CDR3 is TGCGCCAGCAAAACTTTTGCCGGGACAGAATATGGCTACCCCTTC.